These 14 T cell receptor beta chains were all obtained from the same sample, sequenced in a study of T cell repertoires in cytomegalovirus infection. TCRdb reanalysed the reads using MiXCR and keeps one entry per CDR3 protein. The table shows some 320,000 distinct CDR3 sequences, with 9.5% occurring only once. Sequencing was carried out using PBMCs. The receptor source for this set is a human donor in good health (CMV status not recorded). Some clones in this sample may be carry-over from other donors' samples.

This clonotype was counted between two and nine times. The chain recombines TRBV10-2 with TRBJ2-1; a possible D gene is TRBD2 (6 bases). Trimming took off 6 bases at V and 7 bases at J, with 13 bases between the two ends. The CDR3 spans 13 residues. Germline CDR1 is WSHSY and CDR2 is SAAADI. CDR3 sequence reads: CASSLLGGNEQFF. CDR3 sequence (DNA): TGCGCCAGCAGCCTACTTGGGGGGAATGAGCAGTTCTTC.

There are many counts of this clonotype. J is TRBJ2-3 and V is TRBV7-2, with 13 bases identical to TRBD2. CDR1 and CDR2 from the germline V gene are SGHTA and FQGNSA. CDR3 length equals 16 residues. Trimming cost V 2 bases and J 4 bases; bases outside gene matches: 3. The chain's CDR3 is CASSLRLAGGSDTQYF. Written as DNA, the CDR3 is TGTGCCAGCAGCTTAAGACTAGCGGGGGGCTCAGATACGCAGTATTTT.

This clonotype occurred many times. The CDR3 protein is CASSSTGPTGELFF. CDR3 sequence (DNA): TGTGCCAGCAGCAGTACAGGGCCGACCGGGGAGCTGTTTTTT. V and J are TRBV7-6 and TRBJ2-2, with a possible D match to TRBD1 (6 bases). V shed 5 bases and J shed 5 bases, with 12 bases lying between them. Germline V gives CDR1 SGHVS, CDR2 FNYEAQ. This CDR3 has 14 residues.

This clonotype was seen at least ten times. This chain connects TRBV7-2 to TRBJ2-5, with 8 bases that match TRBD1. The CDR3 has 15 residues. CDR1 is SGHTA and CDR2 is FQGNSA in the germline V gene. V dropped 0 bases and J dropped 5; count of bases not matched to a gene: 5. CDR3 nucleotides: TGTGCCAGCAGCTTAGCAACAGGGGGTACGGAGACCCAGTACTTC. Its protein is CASSLATGGTETQYF.

Ten or more counts support this clonotype. V and J are TRBV12-3 or TRBV12-4 and TRBJ1-4; D is perhaps TRBD1 (5 bases). The length of the CDR3 is 15 residues. Trimming took 7 bases from V and 3 from J, leaving 15 bases between them. The CDR3 bases are TGTGCCAGCACCCGCGCCGGGGGGTCTAATGAAAAACTGTTTTTT. Its translation is CASTRAGGSNEKLFF.

This clonotype was seen a single time. The junction departs from the called germline gene at one end, perhaps through a read error. This rearrangement joins TRBV7-2 to TRBJ1-1, with D hard to call. Germline CDR1 is SGHTA and CDR2 is FQGNSA. The length of the CDR3 is 14 residues. This chain's CDR3 is CASSLPRVKTEAFF. CDR3 nucleotide sequence: TGTGCCAGCAGCTTACCGAGGGTGAAAACTGAAGCTTTCTTT.

This clonotype was observed at least ten times. The rearrangement uses TRBV6-1 and TRBJ1-5, with a weak D call TRBD1 (5 bases). V dropped 7 bases and J dropped 6 bases, with 13 bases sitting between them. The germline V gene has CDR1 MNHNS and CDR2 SASEGT. The CDR3 runs to 13 residues. The CDR3 nucleotides read TGTGCCAGCACCTTAGGCGGGGCTCAGCCCCAGCATTTT. This gives the protein CASTLGGAQPQHF.

The table lists this clonotype with many counts. The J gene is TRBJ2-3, the V gene TRBV7-8; D not resolved. The CDR3 runs to 13 residues. V was shortened by 1 base and J by 6 bases, with 8 bases between the two germline ends. Germline CDR1 reads SGHVS; CDR2 reads FQNEAQ. The CDR3 DNA reads TGTGCCAGCAGCTTAGTTCAACGGGATACGCAGTATTTT. Residues: CASSLVQRDTQYF.

This clonotype has only a few counts. V is TRBV28 and J is TRBJ2-5; possibly TRBD1 for D (5 bases). Germline-derived CDR1 and CDR2 are MDHEN and SYDVKM. CDR3 length equals 13 residues. V lost 6 bases and J 0 bases, leaving 8 bases between the germline ends. This CDR3 reads CASSDSNQETQYF. CDR3 in DNA: TGTGCCAGCAGCGACAGTAACCAAGAGACCCAGTACTTC.

Ten or more counts support this clonotype. The V and J genes are TRBV23-1 and TRBJ2-5; TRBD1 is a possible D gene (6 bases). TRBV23-1 falls under the ORF class, with uncertain function. This CDR3 comprises 17 residues. The V gene lost 0 bases and the J gene lost 1 base, with 15 bases spanning the gap. In nucleotides, the CDR3 is TGCGCCAGCAGTCAATCGGGGACACGAGTTTTCCAAGAGACCCAGTACTTC. This sequence encodes CASSQSGTRVFQETQYF.

The chain combines TRBV19 with TRBJ2-1; the match to TRBD1 covers 8 bases. The J segment lost 7 bases and the V segment lost 8 bases, leaving 13 bases of the junction unmatched. CDR3 size: 15 residues. CDR1 LNHDA and CDR2 SQIVND come from the germline V gene (reference sequence). DNA of the CDR3: TGTGCCAGTCTCCCAGGGGGCGGAGGCTGGAATGAGCAGTTCTTC. It is translated as CASLPGGGGWNEQFF.

This clonotype was seen many times. This rearrangement joins TRBV7-9 to TRBJ2-3, with D unresolved. CDR1 and CDR2 (germline): SEHNR, FQNEAQ (reference sequence). This CDR3 spans 18 amino acids. Between the trimmed V and J ends, which lost 5 bases and 0 bases, there was a span of 21 bases. CDR3 protein: CASSVNAGRAESTDTQYF. The DNA of the CDR3 is TGTGCCAGCAGCGTCAATGCTGGTAGGGCAGAAAGCACAGATACGCAGTATTTT.

The chain carries TRBV7-8 and TRBJ1-2; possible D gene TRBD1, 6 bases. The CDR3 is 14 amino acids. The germline gives CDR1 SGHVS, CDR2 FQNEAQ. Trimming removed 3 bases from V and 6 bases from J, with 14 bases in between. The CDR3 loop reads CASSLGGLRNGYTF. The CDR3 nucleotides are TGTGCCAGCAGCTTGGGGGGCCTTCGGAATGGCTACACCTTC. The whole variable domain, remainder taken from reference TRBV7-8 and TRBJ1-2, is GAGVSQSPRYKVAKRGQDVALRCDPISGHVSLFWYQQALGQGPEFLTYFQNEAQLDKSGLPSDRFFAERPEGSVSTLKIQRTQQEDSAVYLCASSLGGLRNGYTFGSGTRLTVV.

This clonotype was seen ten or more times. The gene calls are TRBV6-2 or TRBV6-3 and TRBJ2-1; D is possibly TRBD2 (6 bases). This CDR3 has 13 residues. Trimming removed 6 bases at V and 2 bases at J, with 8 bases between. CDR1 and CDR2 from the germline V gene are MNHEY and SVGEGT. CDR3 coding DNA: TGTGCCAGCAGCCGACTAGCCTACAATGAGCAGTTCTTC. Translating it yields CASSRLAYNEQFF.